A single sample is the source of the 32 T cell receptor beta chains below, sequenced in a study of cytomegalovirus exposure and HLA in healthy donors. PCR primers comprised 60 Vbeta and 13 Jbeta primers. Profiling relied on immunoSEQ multiplex PCR, and the TCRdb table lists in-frame clones only, not all of them. The sample holds roughly 98,000 clones, more than 60% seen once. Sequencing used PBMCs. These TCRs come from a man aged 50-59 years in good health and CMV-seronegative.

This clone was recorded once. The chain has TRBV25-1 and TRBJ2-5; tentative D call: TRBD2 (5 bases). Trimming took 6 bases from V and 5 from J, leaving 22 bases between them. Germline CDR1 and CDR2: MGHDK and SYGVNS. The CDR3 is 16 residues long. This CDR3 is CASSGPESGSWETQYF. DNA of the CDR3: TGTGCCAGCAGCGGTCCCGAATCGGGGTCCTGGGAGACCCAGTACTTC.

CDR3 loop: CASSDIPYEQYF. As DNA, the CDR3 is TGTGCCAGCAGTGATATTCCCTACGAGCAGTACTTC. This chain joins TRBV6-1 and TRBJ2-7, with D hard to call. V lost 3 bases and J lost 2, with 5 bases in between. CDR3 length equals 12 residues. Germline loops: CDR1 MNHNS, CDR2 SASEGT.

The gene calls are TRBV4-1 and TRBJ2-7; TRBD1 matches 9 bases. The germline V gene encodes CDR1 MGHRA and CDR2 YSYEKL. The J segment lost 3 bases and the V segment lost 5 bases, leaving 17 bases of the junction unmatched. The CDR3 has 18 amino acids. The CDR3 reads CASSTSGQGISPLYEQYF. The CDR3 DNA sequence: TGCGCCAGCAGCACCTCGGGACAGGGTATTTCCCCCCTCTACGAGCAGTACTTC.

This clone has more than one count but fewer than ten. Germline and junction disagree at one end, which may indicate a read error. V is TRBV13 and J is TRBJ2-7; 8 bases fit TRBD2. From germline, CDR1 is PRHDT and CDR2 FYEKMQ (reference sequence). The CDR3 is made up of 15 amino acids. CDR3 in amino acids: CASSIGRTSHFEQYF. CDR3 nucleotide sequence: TGTGCCAGCAGCATAGGACGGACTAGCCATTTCGAGCAGTACTTC.

On this clone: A read error may produce the germline difference seen at one junction end. This chain joins TRBV7-9 and TRBJ1-1; 7 bases map to TRBD1. This CDR3 contains 13 residues. The germline V gene encodes CDR1 SEHNR and CDR2 FQNEAQ (reference sequence). Here the CDR3 DNA reads TGTTCCAGCAGCAATAACAGGGGCACTGAAGCTTTCTTT. Protein sequence: CSSSNNRGTEAFF.

V and J are TRBV28 and TRBJ2-1; 7 bases are a match to TRBD1. V was pared by 2 bases and J by 5 bases, with 3 bases of the junction left unmatched. This CDR3 is built from 14 residues. The germline V gene has CDR1 MDHEN and CDR2 SYDVKM. The chain's CDR3 is CASSLTGVHNEQFF. Here the CDR3 DNA reads TGTGCCAGCAGTTTAACAGGGGTCCACAATGAGCAGTTCTTC. Full variable domain (rest looked up from reference TRBV28 and TRBJ2-1): DVKVTQSSRYLVKRTGEKVFLECVQDMDHENMFWYRQDPGLGLRLIYFSYDVKMKEKGDIPEGYSVSREKKERFSLILESASTNQTSMYLCASSLTGVHNEQFFGPGTRLTVL.

This rearrangement joins TRBV4-3 to TRBJ1-4, with TRBD1 identical over 11 bases. Losses at the gene ends were 0 bases for V and 7 bases for J; bases not matched to a gene: 4. The V gene's germline CDR1 is LGHNA and CDR2 YSLEER. CDR3 length: 16 amino acids. The CDR3 DNA reads as TGCGCCAGCAGCCAAGATTACGGGACAGGGGGTGAAAAACTGTTTTTT. The encoded protein is CASSQDYGTGGEKLFF.

Only a few counts were recorded for this clone. The rearrangement links TRBV7-6 to TRBJ1-1; 8 bases match TRBD1. With V trimmed by 5 bases and J by 1 base, 9 bases remained unmatched. The CDR3 spans 16 residues. The germline V gene has CDR1 SGHVS and CDR2 FNYEAQ. The CDR3 loop reads CASSPGGFHRNTEAFF. The CDR3 nucleotides are TGTGCCAGCAGCCCAGGGGGCTTTCATAGGAACACTGAAGCTTTCTTT.

V is TRBV19 and J is TRBJ1-6; 9 bases are a match to TRBD1. V was pared by 10 bases and J by 7 bases, with 5 bases of the junction left unmatched. CDR3 length equals 13 residues. The germline V gene encodes CDR1 LNHDA and CDR2 SQIVND (reference sequence). CDR3 region: CATAGTGNSPLHF. The CDR3 nucleotides read TGTGCCACCGCCGGGACAGGGAATTCACCCCTCCACTTT.

This sequence joins TRBV7-6 and TRBJ2-3; 7 bases match TRBD2. After removal of 2 bases from V and 4 bases from J, the junction contained 6 bases not matched to a gene. Germline CDR1 SGHVS, CDR2 FNYEAQ. The CDR3 is 15 residues long. CDR3 residues: CASSLTGGGADTQYF. The CDR3 nucleotides are TGTGCCAGCAGCTTAACGGGAGGCGGCGCAGATACGCAGTATTTT.

The chain employs TRBV27 and TRBJ2-1, with D possibly being TRBD1 (6 bases). With 5 bases removed from V and 3 bases from J, the gap between germline ends came to 14 bases. This CDR3 is 15 amino acids long. Germline values: CDR1 MNHEY, CDR2 SMNVEV (reference sequence). The CDR3: CASSPRTGYYNEQFF. DNA of the CDR3: TGTGCCAGCAGTCCCCGAACAGGGTACTACAATGAGCAGTTCTTC.

J is TRBJ2-1 and V is TRBV7-6, with D perhaps TRBD1 (6 bases). Germline V gives CDR1 SGHVS, CDR2 FNYEAQ. Deletions cut 5 bases from V and 9 bases from J, with 11 bases between. The CDR3 contains 12 residues. CDR3 nucleotides: TGTGCCAGCAGCAGCAGGGGCGGTGAGCAGTTCTTC. It codes for CASSSRGGEQFF.

Written as DNA, the CDR3 is TGTGCCAGCAGCCAAGAGTCAGCGGGGAGTTACGAGCAGTACTTC. Its translation: CASSQESAGSYEQYF. This chain joins TRBV4-2 and TRBJ2-5; TRBD2 matches 7 bases. The J call is doubtful: the DNA matches TRBJ2-7 better. The CDR3 is 15 residues long. Germline CDR1 and CDR2: LGHNA and YNFKEQ.

The chain links TRBV4-1 to TRBJ2-7, with TRBD2 as a possible D gene (6 bases). This CDR3 spans 16 amino acids. With 1 base removed from V and 0 bases from J, the gap between germline ends came to 13 bases. Germline V gene sequence: CDR1 MGHRA, CDR2 YSYEKL. The CDR3 loop is CASSQAARGSSYEQYF. The CDR3 DNA follows: TGCGCCAGCAGCCAAGCTGCTCGGGGGAGCTCCTACGAGCAGTACTTC.

This clone appeared a few times. The rearrangement joins TRBV6-4 to TRBJ2-7; TRBD1 agrees at 7 bases. This CDR3 is 16 amino acids long. Germline V CDR1 and CDR2: MRHNA, SNTAGT. V gave up 4 bases and J gave up 2 bases; unmatched junction bases: 11. CDR3 bases: TGTGCCAGCAGTGGACAGGGAGTCGGCCTGGCCTACGAGCAGTACTTC. Protein product: CASSGQGVGLAYEQYF.

This clone has only a few counts. The chain joins TRBV5-6 to TRBJ2-3, with D possibly matching TRBD1 (5 bases). The V gene's germline CDR1 is SGHDT and CDR2 YYEEEE. Trimming shortened V by 3 bases and J by 4 bases, and 18 bases separated the two germline ends. This CDR3 has 16 residues. DNA of the CDR3: TGTGCCAGCAGCTCTTGGGGCTCAGCTGGGGCAGATACGCAGTATTTT. Translation gives CASSSWGSAGADTQYF.

The CDR3 nucleotides are TGTGCCAGCAATCACGGGGGCGAGCAGTACTTC. Protein product: CASNHGGEQYF. The chain uses TRBV6-5 and TRBJ2-7, with a weak D call TRBD2 (6 bases). Germline V lookup: CDR1 MNHEY, CDR2 SVGAGI. The CDR3 extends over 11 amino acids. V was shortened by 7 bases and J by 6 bases, with 10 bases between the two germline ends.

The chain combines TRBV5-5 with TRBJ2-2; TRBD1 aligns across 8 bases. Germline-derived CDR1 and CDR2 are SGHKS and YYEKEE (reference sequence). The V gene end was trimmed by 2 bases and the J gene end by 4 bases; junction bases not matched to a gene: 4. CDR3 length: 15 residues. CDR3 sequence reads: CASSFWTGTTGELFF. CDR3 in DNA: TGTGCCAGCAGCTTCTGGACAGGGACCACCGGGGAGCTGTTTTTT.

This clone was seen a few times. V is TRBV18 and J is TRBJ1-1; tentatively, D is TRBD1 (6 bases). Trimming shortened V by 2 bases and J by 0 bases, and 7 bases separated the two germline ends. The CDR3 has 14 amino acids. Per germline, CDR1 KGHSH and CDR2 LQKENI. The CDR3 sequence: CASSPGQMNTEAFF. The DNA of the CDR3 is TGTGCCAGCTCACCAGGACAGATGAACACTGAAGCTTTCTTT.

This chain connects TRBV5-1 to TRBJ2-5, with 14 bases fitting TRBD2. This CDR3 is 17 amino acids long. J was trimmed by 4 bases and V by 4 bases; bases with no gene match: 9. Germline CDR1 reads SGHRS; CDR2 reads YFSETQ. The CDR3 bases are TGCGCCAGCAGCACCGGGACTAGCGGGGGTGGAGCAGAGACCCAGTACTTC. This encodes CASSTGTSGGGAETQYF.

The chain recombines TRBV11-2 with TRBJ2-7; D perhaps matches TRBD1 (6 bases). V lost 5 bases to trimming and J lost 6 bases, with 11 bases between them. There are 12 residues in the CDR3. Germline V gene sequence: CDR1 SGHAT, CDR2 FQNNGV. CDR3 protein: CASSPTGLEQYF. CDR3 coding DNA: TGTGCCAGCAGCCCCACAGGGCTCGAGCAGTACTTC.

This chain links TRBV19 with TRBJ2-7; a weak D match, TRBD2 (7 bases). V was cut by 6 bases and J by 6 bases, with 18 bases left in between. Germline V gene lookup returns CDR1 LNHDA and CDR2 SQIVND (reference sequence). CDR3 length: 14 residues. The CDR3 here is CASSNGLGGLEQYF. CDR3 bases: TGTGCCAGTAGCAACGGACTCGGGGGGCTCGAGCAGTACTTC.

The chain uses TRBV6-5 and TRBJ2-5; 10 bases are a match to TRBD2. Gene TRBJ2-7 matches the end of the DNA better, so the J call may be wrong. CDR3 length equals 15 residues. Germline CDR1 reads MNHEY; CDR2 reads SVGAGI. CDR3 DNA sequence: TGTGCCAGCACCGGGGCTAGCGGGGGCTATTACGAGCAGTACTTC. Protein product: CASTGASGGYYEQYF.

This clone has only a few counts. The chain links TRBV10-1 to TRBJ1-1; D gene uncertain. The CDR3 runs 14 residues. V lost 1 base, J lost 5 bases, and 11 bases lay in between. The germline V gene has CDR1 WNHNN and CDR2 SYGVQD (reference sequence). The CDR3 sequence: CASSEYEGDTEAFF. CDR3 nucleotides: TGCGCCAGCAGTGAGTATGAGGGCGATACTGAAGCTTTCTTT.

The DNA of the CDR3 is TGTGCCAGCAGCTTCGGGACAGGGGTTTCCTACGAGCAGTACTTC. It encodes CASSFGTGVSYEQYF. The chain has TRBV5-5 and TRBJ2-7, with TRBD1 matching over 10 bases. The CDR3 has 15 residues. CDR1 and CDR2 (germline): SGHKS, YYEKEE (reference sequence). The trim removed 2 bases at V and 1 base at J, leaving 3 bases unmatched.

The chain combines TRBV18 with TRBJ2-7; 8 bases agree with TRBD2. From germline, CDR1 is KGHSH and CDR2 LQKENI. V lost 1 base to trimming and J lost 3 bases; unmatched junction nucleotides: 8. This CDR3 comprises 16 residues. The CDR3 nucleotides read TGTGCCAGCTCACCACAGGGTAGCGGGGCCTTCTACGAGCAGTACTTC. It is translated as CASSPQGSGAFYEQYF.

The chain employs TRBV15 and TRBJ2-7; D remains unclear. Germline CDR1 LNHNV, CDR2 YYDKDF (reference sequence). This CDR3 is 12 amino acids long. The V end lost 3 bases, the J end lost 6 bases, and 9 bases lay between the germline ends. DNA of the CDR3: TGTGCCACCAGCAGGACTTCACGCGAGCAGTACTTC. Its translation is CATSRTSREQYF. Full variable domain (rest looked up from reference TRBV15 and TRBJ2-7): DAMVIQNPRYQVTQFGKPVTLSCSQTLNHNVMYWYQQKSSQAPKLLFHYYDKDFNNEADTPDNFQSRRPNTSFCFLDIRSPGLGDTAMYLCATSRTSREQYFGPGTRLTVT.

J is TRBJ2-1 and V is TRBV7-9; 9 bases are a match to TRBD2. With V trimmed by 1 base and J by 9 bases, 13 bases remained unmatched. The CDR3 loop spans 17 amino acids. Germline-derived CDR1 and CDR2 are SEHNR and FQNEAQ (reference sequence). The CDR3 sequence: CASSLEYLAGGPGEQFF. CDR3 in DNA: TGTGCCAGCAGCTTAGAGTATCTGGCGGGAGGGCCCGGTGAGCAGTTCTTC.

This chain links TRBV5-1 with TRBJ2-1; TRBD1 matches at 7 bases. Germline trimming cut 4 bases from V and 3 bases from J; bases unmatched to any gene: 10. This CDR3 is built from 16 residues. Germline values: CDR1 SGHRS, CDR2 YFSETQ. CDR3 protein: CASSRSGTEIYNEQFF. Written as DNA, the CDR3 is TGCGCCAGCAGCAGATCCGGGACAGAGATCTACAATGAGCAGTTCTTC.

This clone appeared a few times. The chain carries TRBV19 and TRBJ2-1, with TRBD2 identical over 10 bases. J lost 5 bases, V lost 6 bases, and 7 bases had no gene match. This CDR3 comprises 15 residues. Germline loops: CDR1 LNHDA, CDR2 SQIVND (reference sequence). CDR3 residues: CASRPGTSVDNEQFF. DNA for the CDR3: TGTGCCAGTAGACCCGGGACTAGCGTCGACAATGAGCAGTTCTTC.

This chain uses TRBV6-5 with TRBJ2-7; 9 positions match TRBD2. Trimming cost V 3 bases and J 4 bases; bases outside gene matches: 7. Germline CDR1 is MNHEY and CDR2 is SVGAGI. The CDR3 extends over 15 amino acids. CDR3 loop: CASSYGLAGRYEQYF. CDR3 coding DNA: TGTGCCAGCAGTTATGGCCTAGCGGGGAGGTACGAGCAGTACTTC.

The chain combines TRBV4-2 with TRBJ2-2, with 9 bases matching TRBD2. V gave up 0 bases and J gave up 1 base; unmatched junction bases: 6. Germline lookup yields CDR1 LGHNA and CDR2 YNFKEQ. CDR3 length: 18 amino acids. The CDR3 DNA reads as TGTGCCAGCAGCCAAGAGGTAGTTAGCGGGGGGAACACCGGGGAGCTGTTTTTT. Translated: CASSQEVVSGGNTGELFF.